This T cell receptor (beta chain) stems from a study of breast tumors, draining lymph nodes, adjacent tissues (dated by TCRdb to 2015 to 2016). Concerning the study at large: Breast cancer patients provided tumor, adjacent nontumor tissue and axillary lymph nodes, and the study compared the TCR beta repertoires across these three sources. The study aimed to assess the relationships and possible T-cell exchange between tumor, surrounding tissue and draining lymph node repertoires in human breast cancer. Overall study results and their limits: Rather than being directly demonstrated, the conclusion that tumor T cells originate in lymph nodes was presented as consistent with a hypothesis. The data were considered consistent with the idea that most tumor T cells come from the lymph node and then expand in tumor tissue. The similarity between tumor and nontumor tissue repertoires was significantly greater in luminal-like breast cancer than in basal-like breast cancer. Tumors showed preferential V and J gene usage, and their T-cell repertoire diversity fell below that of lymph nodes yet above that of nontumor tissue.

Counted from cysteine to phenylalanine, this CDR3 has 14 amino acids. Only the CDR3 portion is preserved as DNA: 42 bases, with reading frame beginning at the first base. Trimming at the junction amounts to 2 bases on V and 1 base on J, and the germline ends lie 8 bases apart. CDR1 is given as DFQATT and CDR2 as SNEGSKA, both from the germline V gene (reference sequence). With respect to this clonotype: Its antigen is still unknown. Qualities for individual bases were not recorded, and no much larger clone is one base off.

These reads were obtained on an Illumina HiSeq 2000. TCR beta chain libraries were generated through multiplex PCR amplification. High-throughput sequencing was used to analyze the amplified TCR beta chain products. The public sequencing data were trimmed at Q25 with fastp and processed into clonotypes with MiXCR by TCRdb, which kept only in-frame beta chains. CDR3 protein duplicates are merged, each entry listing the most common genes and DNA. A total of about 31,000 distinct CDR3 sequences appear in this sample, 60% to 70% of them only once. The ten largest clones add up to 18% of the sample. The chain couples TRBV20-1 to TRBJ2-2, with no reliable assignment of the D segment. The sequenced sample consisted of breast tumor tissue. The sequence was collected from a female donor with breast cancer. Some clones in this sample may be carry-over from other donors' samples. Here the CDR3 is given as CSARQDGNTGELFF. The nucleotide sequence is given as TGCAGTGCTAGACAAGATGGGAACACCGGGGAGCTGTTTTTT.